This entry describes one T cell receptor (beta chain). Antigen specificity is unknown. The data were taken from a study of early T cells in non-severe SARS-CoV-2 infection. Using its own MiXCR run on the 5' RACE reads, TCRdb lists one record per CDR3 protein. The repertoire holds more than 60,000 distinct CDR3 sequences, 9.5% to 15% seen once, with 2.5% to 3% in the top ten. Study-wide results and caveats: Sequences matched to VDJdb favored anti-spike CD8 responses, while private and CD4 specificities were missed.

V was clipped by 6 bases and J by 0 bases; unmatched bases: 5. The V gene's germline CDR1 is DFQATT and CDR2 SNEGSKA (reference sequence). This CDR3 region has 14 residues. Material: whole blood, obtained at baseline. The source is an adult who was a healthcare worker with PCR-confirmed SARS-CoV-2 infection or an uninfected control (not recorded which). This chain connects TRBV20-1 to TRBJ2-7, with 10 bases that match TRBD1. CDR3 sequence: CSAPTGGNSYEQYF. The DNA for the CDR3 is TGCAGTGCACCGACAGGGGGCAACTCCTACGAGCAGTACTTC.